Sequencing of this T cell receptor beta chain was carried out in a study of blood T cell repertoires in COVID-19 (dated by TCRdb to 2020 to 2022). As for the study more broadly: Samples covering the acute and convalescent phases of COVID-19 were provided by collaborators in the United States, Italy and Spain. Subjects who had been exposed to COVID-19, were actively infected with it, or had recovered from it provided the deeply sampled blood TCRbeta repertoires that made up the dataset. The repertoires were released in a freely available public database meant as a resource for research on the immune response to SARS-CoV-2. Where available, HLA class I and class II types were taken from metadata supplied by the sample provider and were not determined by assay-based typing. Nearly every sample came with metadata listing a de-identified subject ID, COVID-19 status, age in years and sex. The material from the prospective study consisted of cDNA or gDNA derived from T cells, B-cell-depleted T cells, or PBMCs. Samples were obtained from the ongoing ImmuneRACE study (first 160 participants) and from about 1,300 subjects provided by 6 global collaborators.

This clone is a singleton in its sample. What this receptor recognizes is not known. No quality values exist for individual bases; no much larger clone is one base distant. TCRbeta CDR3 regions were amplified from genomic DNA by means of the immunoSEQ Assay, a bias-controlled multiplex PCR. For the original study's pipeline: The number of nucleated cells in each sample was estimated by amplification of reference gene primers within the assay. To quantify the absolute abundance of each unique TCRbeta CDR3 rearrangement, sequence reads were collapsed and filtered. Productive Simpson clonality was computed per sample as the square root of Simpson's diversity index over productive rearrangements. TCRdb limited this immuneACCESS table to in-frame rearrangements with V and J called. A share of clones is missing; checked studies link under half to unresolved V genes, and the rest is unexplained. That table supplies the V and J calls and clone size; D and trimming were determined from the DNA. In this sample the table shows about 78,000 clones, around 90% of which occur a single time. 0.65% to 0.9% of the sample belongs to the ten largest clones.

The research as a whole found: Clinical and demographic metadata were provided uncurated, with the amount varying by source and participant.

Each collaborating institution followed its own protocols to collect whole blood in K2EDTA tubes. For TCRbeta analysis, collaborators shipped samples as frozen whole blood, isolated PBMCs, or DNA extracted from either of those sample types. V is pruned by 5 bases and J by 6 bases, leaving 15 bases of the junction without a gene match. The CDR3 starts with the cysteine, ends with the phenylalanine, and has 16 residues. Of the read, only the CDR3 DNA is kept; its 48 bases are in frame from base 1. The CDR1 and CDR2 encoded by the germline V gene are MNHEY and SVGEGT. Sequencing was done on a sample of peripheral blood. The sequence joins TRBV6-2 or TRBV6-3 to TRBJ1-1, with 7 bases matching TRBD1. This sequence originates from a woman older than 75 with acute or convalescent COVID-19. The CDR3 protein: CASSHSLTGLAAEAFF. The nucleotide sequence reads as follows: TGTGCCAGCAGTCATAGCCTGACAGGGTTAGCGGCTGAAGCTTTCTTT.